These 6 T cell receptor beta chains share one sample of origin, sequenced in a study of CD8 T cells in ankylosing spondylitis. TCRdb reanalysed the 5' RACE reads using MiXCR and keeps one entry per CDR3 protein. This sample yields fewer than 250,000 distinct CDR3 sequences, of which roughly 32% are seen a single time; approximately 4.6% belongs to the top ten. The sample was blood, either unsorted or a sorted T cell fraction (not recorded which). Receptor source: a male donor with ankylosing spondylitis or in good health (not recorded which).

Only a few counts were recorded for this clonotype. The J gene is TRBJ2-1, the V gene TRBV29-1, with D possibly matching TRBD1 (5 bases). V was shortened by 6 bases and J by 9 bases, with 15 bases between the two germline ends. Looked up from germline, CDR1 is SQVTM and CDR2 is ANQGSEA. This CDR3 has 12 amino acids. CDR3 in amino acids: CSVSPGNFEQFF. CDR3 in DNA: TGCAGCGTGTCTCCAGGGAATTTTGAGCAGTTCTTC.

This clonotype has only a few counts. The gene calls are TRBV12-3 or TRBV12-4 and TRBJ1-2; D remains unclear. The CDR3 totals 13 residues. The V end was cut by 4 bases, the J end by 5 bases, with 11 bases between. In DNA form, the CDR3 reads TGTGCCAGCAGTTGGTCCGAACAGTATGGCTACACCTTC. Translating gives CASSWSEQYGYTF.

This clonotype was counted at least ten times. The chain is built from TRBV20-1 and TRBJ2-5; a weak D match, TRBD1 (7 bases). CDR1 and CDR2 (germline): DFQATT, SNEGSKA (reference sequence). The CDR3 totals 11 residues. CDR3 protein: CGGGLKETQYF. The CDR3 region has the DNA TGCGGAGGGGGCCTCAAAGAGACCCAGTACTTC.

Only a few counts were recorded for this clonotype. V is TRBV20-1 and J is TRBJ1-2; D remains unclear. This CDR3 comprises 12 residues. Per the germline V gene, CDR1 is DFQATT and CDR2 is SNEGSKA (reference sequence). V was clipped by 0 bases and J by 6 bases, with 8 bases between them. The CDR3 nucleotides are TGCAGTGCTAGAGATTGGGTTGATGGCTACACCTTC. Amino acids: CSARDWVDGYTF.

V is TRBV20-1 and J is TRBJ2-5; D tentatively fits TRBD1 or TRBD2 (5 bases each). The CDR3 is made up of 16 amino acids. V lost 6 bases and J lost 1, with 21 bases in between. Germline V gene sequence: CDR1 DFQATT, CDR2 SNEGSKA (reference sequence). The CDR3 here is CSAARDGALTQETQYF. CDR3 in DNA: TGCAGTGCAGCTAGGGACGGGGCTCTTACCCAAGAGACCCAGTACTTC.

This clonotype has only a few counts. The J gene is TRBJ1-1, the V gene TRBV29-1; 9 nucleotides agree with TRBD1. The germline V gene has CDR1 SQVTM and CDR2 ANQGSEA. The CDR3 has 15 residues. Trimming cost V 5 bases and J 8 bases; bases outside gene matches: 15. The CDR3 reads CSVRDRAESRGEAFF. CDR3 nucleotide sequence: TGCAGCGTTAGGGACAGGGCCGAATCCCGGGGGGAAGCTTTCTTT.